The 21 T cell receptor beta chains below come from one sample, sequenced in a study of T cell clonality in common variable immunodeficiency. The assay was immunoSEQ multiplex PCR, and TCRdb's table has in-frame clones only and misses some. The sample has 50,000 to 55,000 clones, none seen only once. Sequencing was carried out using peripheral blood mononuclear cells. These TCRs come from a person between 18 and 75 years old in good health.

Regarding this clone: A read error may account for a junction end that differs from germline. Read sequence stops 3 residues before the CDR3 end, and the germline J gene provides the missing end. Other DNA sequences from this sample encode an identical CDR3 as well. J is TRBJ1-3 and V is TRBV6-1; D may be TRBD1 (5 bases). CDR1 and CDR2 (germline): MNHNS, SASEGT. This CDR3 has 16 amino acids. Partial CDR3 DNA: TGTGCCAGCAGTGAAGCCAGGGAAGAGTCTGGAAACACA. Protein: CASSEAREESGNT. The complete CDR3 reads CASSEAREESGNTIYF.

This clone has just a few counts. The missing CDR3 end, 3 residues past where the read stops, is filled in from the germline J gene. The chain is built from TRBV7-8 and TRBJ1-1; 12 nucleotides agree with TRBD1. V trimming: 4 bases; J trimming: 3 bases; junction bases outside the gene matches: 6. This CDR3 comprises 16 residues. CDR1 is SGHVS, CDR2 FQNEAQ, per germline. The CDR3 spells CASSSPGQGAYTEAFF. The part of the CDR3 DNA that was read is TGTGCCAGCAGCTCTCCGGGACAGGGGGCCTACACTGAA.

In its sample, this clone was seen a few times. The read ends 3 residues before the CDR3 terminus; that terminus is restored from the germline J gene. The chain links TRBV7-9 to TRBJ1-2; TRBD1 is a possible D gene (6 bases). The CDR3 spans 15 residues. Trimming took 5 bases from V and 7 from J, leaving 20 bases between them. Germline assignment: CDR1 SEHNR and CDR2 FQNEAQ (reference sequence). The CDR3 sequence: CASSRDTGFSAGYTF. CDR3 DNA, as far as it was read: TGTGCCAGCAGCCGTGATACAGGGTTCTCTGCTGGC.

This clone was found many times. The CDR3: CASSPTLGGAYNEQFF. The covered CDR3 bases are TGTGCCAGCTCACCGACCTTAGGGGGTGCCTACAATGAG. The chain carries TRBV18 and TRBJ2-1, with a possible D match to TRBD1 (6 bases). The read ends 3 residues early relative to the CDR3; the germline J gene fills the gap. There are 16 residues in the CDR3. V lost 3 bases and J lost 2, with 14 bases in between. The V gene's germline CDR1 is KGHSH and CDR2 LQKENI.

In its sample, this clone was seen many times. The CDR3 end lies 3 residues beyond the end of the read and is filled in from the germline J gene. The genes are TRBV19 and TRBJ2-7, with TRBD2 matching 7 bases. Germline CDR1 LNHDA, CDR2 SQIVND (reference sequence). The CDR3 runs to 15 residues. The V and J ends lost 3 bases and 5 bases, in that order; junction bases with no gene match: 10. The covered CDR3 bases are TGTGCCAGTAGTATCGGGGGGTATGAGCAGGACGAG. It codes for CASSIGGYEQDE. The CDR3 reads in full as CASSIGGYEQDEQYF.

About this clone: The missing CDR3 end, 3 residues past where the read stops, is filled in from the germline J gene. This chain uses TRBV19 with TRBJ2-2; unclear D gene. CDR1 and CDR2 from the germline V gene are LNHDA and SQIVND (reference sequence). This CDR3 has 14 amino acids. CDR3 sequence: CASSFGSYNSPLFF. The covered CDR3 bases are TGTGCCAGTAGTTTCGGTTCCTATAATTCACCG.

As concerns this clone: The CDR3 extends 3 residues past the end of the read, so its final part is completed from the germline J gene. This rearrangement joins TRBV7-9 to TRBJ1-1; the match to TRBD1 covers 7 bases. CDR3 length: 13 amino acids. Germline CDR1 reads SEHNR; CDR2 reads FQNEAQ (reference sequence). Here the CDR3 reads CASSLDRGIGAFF. Incomplete CDR3 DNA: TGTGCCAGCAGCTTAGACAGGGGCATAGGA. The complete variable domain, with remaining parts taken from reference TRBV7-9 and TRBJ1-1, reads DTGVSQNPRHKITKRGQNVTFRCDPISEHNRLYWYRQTLGQGPEFLTYFQNEAQLEKSRLLSDRFSAERPKGSFSTLEIQRTEQGDSAMYLCASSLDRGIGAFFGQGTRLTVV.

This clone has ten or more counts. Germline and junction disagree at one end, which may indicate a read error. CDR3 in amino acids: CASSGAGGRVNTGELFF. CDR3 DNA, as far as it was read: TGCGCCAGCAGCGGAGCCGGGGGGCGGGTTAACACCGGGGAG. The chain has TRBV4-2 and TRBJ2-2; TRBD2 is a possible D gene (7 bases). Read data end 3 residues before the CDR3 end; the end is taken from the germline J gene. Germline-derived CDR1 and CDR2 are LGHNA and YNFKEQ. The CDR3 loop spans 17 amino acids.

This clone was seen repeatedly, ten times or more. Read sequence stops 3 residues before the CDR3 end, and the germline J gene provides the missing end. The rearrangement links TRBV20-1 to TRBJ2-1, with 13 bases identical to TRBD2. Germline V gene sequence: CDR1 DFQATT, CDR2 SNEGSKA (reference sequence). V lost 4 bases and J lost 9; bases outside the gene matches: 6. The CDR3 is 14 amino acids. CDR3 DNA (partial): TGCAGTGCTATAACTAGCGGGGGGGATTCTGAG. Its protein product is CSAITSGGDSE. In full, the CDR3 reads CSAITSGGDSEQFF.

This clone was counted many times. The read finishes 3 residues shy of the CDR3 end, and the germline J gene is used to complete it. The V call is TRBV19, the J call TRBJ2-3, with 7 bases identical to TRBD2. The CDR3 covers 16 residues. J gave up 5 bases and V 5 bases, and 13 bases lay outside the gene matches. The germline CDR1 and CDR2 sequences are LNHDA and SQIVND (reference sequence). Partial CDR3 DNA: TGTGCCAGTAGTCGGGCTAGCGGAGGTACTGGAGATACG. Protein: CASSRASGGTGDT. The entire CDR3 protein is CASSRASGGTGDTQYF.

This clone was seen a few times. The sequence runs out 3 residues before the end of the CDR3; the remainder is reconstructed from the germline J gene. The chain employs TRBV20-1 and TRBJ1-1; TRBD1 might be the D (5 bases). Germline lookup yields CDR1 DFQATT and CDR2 SNEGSKA (reference sequence). The CDR3 is made up of 11 amino acids. The sequenced part of the CDR3 DNA is TGCAGTGCTAGAGGGCAGGGAGAA. It translates to CSARGQGE. The full CDR3 reads CSARGQGEAFF.

A few counts support this clone. With the read ending 3 residues before the CDR3 end, the germline J gene is used to fill in that end. J is TRBJ2-4 and V is TRBV30, with 7 bases lining up with TRBD1. This CDR3 has 12 residues. CDR1 is GTSNPN, CDR2 SVGIG, per germline (reference sequence). CDR3 bases read: TGTGCCTGGAGTGGGACAGGTAATGGT. Protein sequence: CAWSGTGNG. In full, the CDR3 is CAWSGTGNGQYF.

This clone was recorded many times. The CDR3 goes on 3 residues after the read ends, and that part is filled in from the germline J gene. V and J are TRBV20-1 and TRBJ1-6, with a weak D call TRBD1 (6 bases). The CDR3 has 14 residues. Germline V gene sequence: CDR1 DFQATT, CDR2 SNEGSKA (reference sequence). The ends were cut back, 4 bases at V and 8 bases at J, with 15 bases in the middle. The part of the CDR3 DNA that was read is TGCAGTGCTACCTCTCTCACAGGGCATTCACCC. Amino acids: CSATSLTGHSP. The complete CDR3 reads CSATSLTGHSPLHF.

As to this clone: At one end, the junction sequence differs from germline, possibly due to a read error. CDR3 loop: CASSLAGGSETQYF. The covered CDR3 bases are TGTGCCAGCAGCTTAGCGGGGGGTTCAGAGACG. J is TRBJ2-3 and V is TRBV7-2; tentative D call: TRBD2 (6 bases). The CDR3 end is not reached by the read, which stops 3 residues before it; the germline J gene fills it in. This CDR3 has 14 amino acids. The germline V gene encodes CDR1 SGHTA and CDR2 FQGNSA.

This clone was found many times. The read ends 3 residues shy of where the CDR3 ends; the end is completed using the germline J gene. The chain employs TRBV5-1 and TRBJ2-3, with 14 positions matching TRBD2. Germline values: CDR1 SGHRS, CDR2 YFSETQ. V lost 4 bases, J lost 3 bases, and 10 bases stayed unmatched. This CDR3 has 18 amino acids. The CDR3 bases that were read are TGCGCCAGCAGCATGACTAGCGGGGGGGCGCGGGAAACAGATACG. It codes for CASSMTSGGARETDT. The whole CDR3 reads CASSMTSGGARETDTQYF.

This clone was detected many times. Read sequence stops 3 residues before the CDR3 end, and the germline J gene provides the missing end. The rearrangement joins TRBV10-3 to TRBJ2-4; a possible D gene is TRBD1 (5 bases). Germline V gives CDR1 ENHRY, CDR2 SYGVKD. The CDR3 contains 8 residues. CDR3 DNA (partial): TGTGCCCCAGGGCCT. This gives the protein CAPGP. The full CDR3 protein reads CAPGPQYF.

Worth noting for this clone: The CDR3 extends 3 residues past the end of the read, so its final part is completed from the germline J gene. The J gene is TRBJ2-3, the V gene TRBV20-1, with 10 positions matching TRBD2. CDR3 size: 14 residues. Germline V gene lookup returns CDR1 DFQATT and CDR2 SNEGSKA (reference sequence). The CDR3 bases that were read are TGCAGTGCTGGACTACTAGCGGGGCAAGAGACG. Protein sequence: CSAGLLAGQET. The full-length CDR3 reads as CSAGLLAGQETQYF.

This clone was recorded at least ten times. The read comes to an end 3 residues before the CDR3 does, leaving the germline J gene to fill in the end. This sequence joins TRBV19 and TRBJ2-5; D is unresolved. Trimming took 7 bases from V and 2 from J, leaving 14 bases between them. The germline gives CDR1 LNHDA, CDR2 SQIVND (reference sequence). The CDR3 has 14 residues. CDR3 loop: CASNIPWRQETQYF. The CDR3 DNA, read in part, is TGTGCCAGTAATATCCCGTGGCGGCAAGAGACC.

This clone was seen repeatedly, ten times or more. The read terminates 3 residues ahead of where the CDR3 ends, so the germline J gene completes it. The gene calls are TRBV20-1 and TRBJ1-1; 8 positions agree with TRBD1. This CDR3 has 14 amino acids. The V and J ends lost 0 bases and 7 bases, in that order; junction bases with no gene match: 7. Germline assignment: CDR1 DFQATT and CDR2 SNEGSKA (reference sequence). Partial CDR3 DNA: TGCAGTGCTAGAGATAGGAGGACAGGGTTTGAA. Its protein product is CSARDRRTGFE. The complete CDR3 protein is CSARDRRTGFEAFF.

This clone was recorded many times. The observed sequence ends 3 residues before the CDR3 terminus, with the missing tail filled in from the germline J gene. The genes are TRBV4-1 and TRBJ2-3; 10 bases line up with TRBD1. The trim removed 5 bases at V and 2 bases at J, leaving 13 bases unmatched. Germline-derived CDR1 and CDR2 are MGHRA and YSYEKL. This CDR3 is built from 18 residues. The part of the CDR3 DNA that was read is TGCGCCAGCAGCGGAGGTAGACAGGGGGCCACGGCCACAGATACG. Encoded protein: CASSGGRQGATATDT. From start to end, the CDR3 is CASSGGRQGATATDTQYF.

This clone was seen a handful of times. The sequenced fragment ends 3 residues before the CDR3 boundary, so the rest is inferred from the germline J gene. The chain recombines TRBV5-6 with TRBJ2-1; no reliable D call. Per the germline V gene, CDR1 is SGHDT and CDR2 is YYEEEE. The length of the CDR3 is 15 residues. Trimming took 6 bases from V and 0 from J, leaving 13 bases between them. CDR3 bases read: TGTGCCAGCACCCTCCTTAGAAGCTCCTACAATGAG. It encodes CASTLLRSSYNE. The complete CDR3 reads CASTLLRSSYNEQFF.